This T cell receptor (beta chain) was sequenced in a study of CD8+ T cells in alopecia areata. As for treatment: oral pan-JAK inhibitor, 5-10 mg twice daily. The length of the CDR3 is 13 residues. Germline CDR1 SEHNR, CDR2 FQNEAQ (reference sequence). V lost 1 base and J 2 bases, leaving 4 bases between the germline ends. cDNA prepared by RNA extraction and subsequent reverse transcription served as the template for sequencing. TCRdb's copy holds only in-frame clones and misses some; the assay was immunoSEQ multiplex PCR. The sample lists approximately 160,000 clones; approximately 62% were seen once.

Material: CD4+ T cells sorted from blood, obtained at week 24, from a patient treated with tofacitinib. This TCR came from a human donor with alopecia areata. The chain joins TRBV7-9 to TRBJ2-3; D is undetermined. In DNA form, the CDR3 reads TGTGCCAGCAGCTTAGGGGTCACAGATACGCAGTATTTT. Translating gives CASSLGVTDTQYF.